The clone carrying this T cell receptor beta chain was observed at least ten times. Its target is not known. The entry originates in a study of T cells in Graves' hyperthyroidism and ophthalmopathy. Amplification targeted TCR beta CDR3 regions from RNA transcripts. When the TCR CDR3 underwent first-round RT-PCR, the HTBI primer set was used. TCRdb reprocessed the multiplex PCR reads via MiXCR and lists one record per CDR3 protein. The sample records around 600,000 distinct CDR3 sequences, more than 13% being singletons. Findings and caveats of the study: Expanded thyroid clonotypes (above 0.001) were mostly also found in blood.

CDR1 and CDR2 (germline): MDHEN, SYDVKM. Trimming removed 1 base at V and 10 bases at J, with 10 bases between. This CDR3 spans 12 amino acids. This TCR was sampled from a woman under 30 with Graves' ophthalmopathy. The sample was blood. This chain uses TRBV28 with TRBJ2-5; no clear D gene. The CDR3 spells CASSLSAGSQYF. For the CDR3, the DNA is TGTGCCAGCAGTTTATCAGCAGGAAGCCAGTACTTC. The full variable domain, rest sourced from reference TRBV28 and TRBJ2-5, is DVKVTQSSRYLVKRTGEKVFLECVQDMDHENMFWYRQDPGLGLRLIYFSYDVKMKEKGDIPEGYSVSREKKERFSLILESASTNQTSMYLCASSLSAGSQYFGPGTRLLVL.